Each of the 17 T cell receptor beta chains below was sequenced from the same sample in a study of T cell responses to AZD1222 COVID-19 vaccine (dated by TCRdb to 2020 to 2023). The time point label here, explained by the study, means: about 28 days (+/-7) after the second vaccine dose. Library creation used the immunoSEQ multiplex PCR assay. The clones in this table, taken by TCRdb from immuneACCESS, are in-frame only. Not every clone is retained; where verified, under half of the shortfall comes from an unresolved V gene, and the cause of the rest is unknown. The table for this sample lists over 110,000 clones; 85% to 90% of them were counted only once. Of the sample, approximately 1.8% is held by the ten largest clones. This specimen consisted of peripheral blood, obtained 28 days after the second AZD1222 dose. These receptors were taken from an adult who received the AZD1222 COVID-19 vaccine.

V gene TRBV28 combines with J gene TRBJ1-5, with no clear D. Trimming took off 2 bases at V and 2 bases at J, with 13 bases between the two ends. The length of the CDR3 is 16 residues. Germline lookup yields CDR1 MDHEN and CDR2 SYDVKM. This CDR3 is CASSLIDAAGNQPQHF. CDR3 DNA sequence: TGTGCCAGCAGTTTAATTGACGCAGCGGGCAATCAGCCCCAGCATTTT.

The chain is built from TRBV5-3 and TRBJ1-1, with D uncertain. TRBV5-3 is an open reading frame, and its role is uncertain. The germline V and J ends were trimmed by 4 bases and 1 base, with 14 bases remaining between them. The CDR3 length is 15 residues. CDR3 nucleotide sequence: TGTGCCAGAAGCATCCTTATTACAGCGAACACTGAAGCTTTCTTT. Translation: CARSILITANTEAFF.

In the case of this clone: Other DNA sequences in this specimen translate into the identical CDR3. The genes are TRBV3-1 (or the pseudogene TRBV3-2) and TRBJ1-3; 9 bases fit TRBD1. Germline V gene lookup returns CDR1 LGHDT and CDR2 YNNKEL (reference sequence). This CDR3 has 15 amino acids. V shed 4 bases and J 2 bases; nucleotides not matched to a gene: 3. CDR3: CASSPRDRAGNTIYF. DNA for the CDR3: TGTGCCAGCAGCCCGAGGGACAGGGCTGGAAACACCATATATTTT.

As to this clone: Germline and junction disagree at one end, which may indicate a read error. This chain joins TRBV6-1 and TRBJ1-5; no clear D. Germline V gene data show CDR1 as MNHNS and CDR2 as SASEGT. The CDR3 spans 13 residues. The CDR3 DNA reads TGTGCCAGCCGTGATGGAGGCAATCAGCCCCAGCATTTT. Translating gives CASRDGGNQPQHF.

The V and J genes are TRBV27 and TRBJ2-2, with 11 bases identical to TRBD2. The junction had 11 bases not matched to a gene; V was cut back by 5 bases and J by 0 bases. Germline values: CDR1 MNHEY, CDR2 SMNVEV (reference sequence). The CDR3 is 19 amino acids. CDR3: CASSARTGLAASNTGELFF. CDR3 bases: TGTGCCAGCAGTGCCCGGACGGGACTAGCGGCTTCGAACACCGGGGAGCTGTTTTTT.

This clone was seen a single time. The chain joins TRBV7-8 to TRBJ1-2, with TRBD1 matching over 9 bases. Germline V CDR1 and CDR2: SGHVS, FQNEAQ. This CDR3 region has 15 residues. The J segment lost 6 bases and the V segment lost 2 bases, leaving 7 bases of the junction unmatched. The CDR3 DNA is TGTGCCAGCAGCTTAAATCCCTGGGACAGGGATGGCTACACCTTC. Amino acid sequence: CASSLNPWDRDGYTF.

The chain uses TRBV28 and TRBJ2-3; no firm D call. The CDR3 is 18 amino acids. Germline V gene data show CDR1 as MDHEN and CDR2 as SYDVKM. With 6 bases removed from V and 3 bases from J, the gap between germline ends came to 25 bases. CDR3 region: CASSWVRSGTPRTDTQYF. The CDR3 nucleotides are TGTGCCAGCAGCTGGGTCCGTAGTGGCACCCCTCGGACAGATACGCAGTATTTT.

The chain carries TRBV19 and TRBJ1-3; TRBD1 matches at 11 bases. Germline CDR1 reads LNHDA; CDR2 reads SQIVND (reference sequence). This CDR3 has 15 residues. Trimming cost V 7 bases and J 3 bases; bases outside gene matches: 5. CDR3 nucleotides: TGTGCCAGTACCCAGGACAGGGGGCTTGGAAACACCATATATTTT. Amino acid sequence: CASTQDRGLGNTIYF.

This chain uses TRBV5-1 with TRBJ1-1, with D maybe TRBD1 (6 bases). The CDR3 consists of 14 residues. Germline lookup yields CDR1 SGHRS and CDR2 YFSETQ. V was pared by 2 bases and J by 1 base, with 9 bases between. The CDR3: CASSFQGKNTEAFF. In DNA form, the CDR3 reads TGCGCCAGCAGCTTCCAGGGGAAGAACACTGAAGCTTTCTTT. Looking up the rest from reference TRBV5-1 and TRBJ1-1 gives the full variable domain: KAGVTQTPRYLIKTRGQQVTLSCSPISGHRSVSWYQQTPGQGLQFLFEYFSETQRNKGNFPGRFSGRQFSNSRSEMNVSTLELGDSALYLCASSFQGKNTEAFFGQGTRLTVV.

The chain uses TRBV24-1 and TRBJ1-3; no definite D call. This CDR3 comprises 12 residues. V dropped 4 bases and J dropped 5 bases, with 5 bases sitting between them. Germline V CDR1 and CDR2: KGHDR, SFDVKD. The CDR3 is CATSDRRNTIYF. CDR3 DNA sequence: TGTGCCACCAGTGACCGAAGAAACACCATATATTTT.

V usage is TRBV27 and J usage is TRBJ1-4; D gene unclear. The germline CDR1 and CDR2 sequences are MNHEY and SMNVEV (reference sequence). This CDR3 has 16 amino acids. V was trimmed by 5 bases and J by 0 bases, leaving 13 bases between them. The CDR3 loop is CASSPLDAATNEKLFF. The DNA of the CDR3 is TGTGCCAGCAGTCCTCTGGACGCCGCAACTAATGAAAAACTGTTTTTT.

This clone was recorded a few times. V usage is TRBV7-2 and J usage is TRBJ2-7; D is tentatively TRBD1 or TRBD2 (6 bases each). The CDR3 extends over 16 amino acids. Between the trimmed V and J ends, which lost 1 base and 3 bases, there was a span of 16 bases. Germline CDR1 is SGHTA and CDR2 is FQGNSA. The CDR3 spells CASSLGSRGGIYEQYF. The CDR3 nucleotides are TGTGCCAGCAGCTTAGGTTCCAGGGGCGGGATCTACGAGCAGTACTTC.

The CDR3 region is CASRTGYEQYF. DNA for the CDR3: TGTGCCAGCAGGACCGGATACGAGCAGTACTTC. The chain employs TRBV2 and TRBJ2-7, with D unresolved. The CDR3 has 11 residues. V lost 6 bases and J 4 bases, leaving 7 bases between the germline ends. CDR1 and CDR2 (germline): SNHLY, FYNNEI.

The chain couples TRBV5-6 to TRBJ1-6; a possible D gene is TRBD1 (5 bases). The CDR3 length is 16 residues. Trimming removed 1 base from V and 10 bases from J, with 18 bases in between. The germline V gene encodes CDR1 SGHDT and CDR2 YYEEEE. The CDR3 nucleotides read TGTGCCAGCAGCTTGTATGGACACAAGGTTTGGTCACCCCTCCACTTT. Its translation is CASSLYGHKVWSPLHF.

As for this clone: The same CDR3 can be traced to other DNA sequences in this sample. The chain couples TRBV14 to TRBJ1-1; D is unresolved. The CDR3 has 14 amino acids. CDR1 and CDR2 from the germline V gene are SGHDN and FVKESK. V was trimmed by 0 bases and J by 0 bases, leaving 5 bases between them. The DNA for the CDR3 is TGTGCCAGCAGCCAAGACACTGTGAACACTGAAGCTTTCTTT. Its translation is CASSQDTVNTEAFF.

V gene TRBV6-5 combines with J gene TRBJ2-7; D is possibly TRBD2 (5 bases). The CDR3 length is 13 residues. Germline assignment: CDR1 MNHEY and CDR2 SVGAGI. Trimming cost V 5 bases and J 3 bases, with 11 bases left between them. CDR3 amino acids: CASSRGLDYEQYF. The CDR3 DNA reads TGTGCCAGCAGTCGAGGACTCGACTACGAGCAGTACTTC.

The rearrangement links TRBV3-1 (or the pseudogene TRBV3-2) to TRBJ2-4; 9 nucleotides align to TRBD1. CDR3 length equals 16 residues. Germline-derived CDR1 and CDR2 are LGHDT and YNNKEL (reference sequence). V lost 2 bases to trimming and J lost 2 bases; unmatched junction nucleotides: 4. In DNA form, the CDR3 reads TGTGCCAGCAGCCAAACAGGGGGCGCTTCCAAAAACATTCAGTACTTC. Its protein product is CASSQTGGASKNIQYF.